This is a list of T cell receptor beta chains from one sample in a study of identical twins. TCRdb independently ran MiXCR on the 5' RACE reads; one entry per CDR3 protein. Of hundreds of thousands of distinct CDR3 sequences in the sample, around 8.6% are singletons; the top ten hold approximately 0.89%. The same sample was also used in a study of yellow fever vaccine responses in identical twins.

What was sequenced was PBMCs. These TCRs come from a woman aged 18-29 years in good health. CDR3s leave out the opening cysteine and the closing phenylalanine or tryptophan.

v_call,j_call,cdr3_aa
TRBV10-3,TRBJ2-3,AIRTDRSTDTQY
TRBV28,TRBJ2-5,ASSSLPTSGKETQY
TRBV7-2,TRBJ2-1,ASSLGLAGGFNEQF
TRBV5-1,TRBJ1-5,ASSFGGVNQPQH
TRBV2,TRBJ2-5,ASSAGSEGAQETQY
TRBV11-1,TRBJ2-1,ASNPFGRSGGAFQPYNEQF
TRBV18,TRBJ2-1,ASSPGGLDAYNEQF
TRBV10-3,TRBJ2-2,AISENSLKRPNTGELF
TRBV6-5,TRBJ2-2,ASSYPTSGRATVGELF
TRBV27,TRBJ2-5,ASSLWTGSGETQY
TRBV29-1,TRBJ2-1,SVELGAGYGSYNEQF
TRBV6-1,TRBJ2-4,ASSRTGLAKNIQY
TRBV18,TRBJ1-5,ASSPGAGGAEKPQH
TRBV24-1,TRBJ2-5,ATSAPGGGLETQY
TRBV3-1,TRBJ2-7,ASSQDVSGADYEQY
TRBV29-1,TRBJ2-1,SVDRGLYNEQF
TRBV30,TRBJ2-7,AWTAGGSIAAIREQY
TRBV20-1,TRBJ2-4,SAGGDREDIQY
TRBV6-5,TRBJ1-2,ASSYSGFGYT
TRBV4-3,TRBJ2-5,ASSQVARGLETQY
TRBV7-2,TRBJ1-2,ASSLELRVNYGYT
TRBV3-1,TRBJ2-7,ASSQSFASRGEQY
TRBV28,TRBJ2-7,ASSLLTRVYEQY
TRBV15,TRBJ2-7,ATSRVSGAASSYEQY
TRBV7-9,TRBJ2-2,ASSPAGSGELF
TRBV6-5,TRBJ2-1,ASSYRTSGSYNEQF
TRBV18,TRBJ2-5,ASSTYAARDETQY
TRBV7-9,TRBJ2-5,ASSPPSSTWETQY
TRBV28,TRBJ2-1,ASGLHRAAEQF
TRBV12-3/TRBV12-4,TRBJ2-5,ASSVRTGPKGAQY
TRBV9,TRBJ2-2,ASSALNTGELF